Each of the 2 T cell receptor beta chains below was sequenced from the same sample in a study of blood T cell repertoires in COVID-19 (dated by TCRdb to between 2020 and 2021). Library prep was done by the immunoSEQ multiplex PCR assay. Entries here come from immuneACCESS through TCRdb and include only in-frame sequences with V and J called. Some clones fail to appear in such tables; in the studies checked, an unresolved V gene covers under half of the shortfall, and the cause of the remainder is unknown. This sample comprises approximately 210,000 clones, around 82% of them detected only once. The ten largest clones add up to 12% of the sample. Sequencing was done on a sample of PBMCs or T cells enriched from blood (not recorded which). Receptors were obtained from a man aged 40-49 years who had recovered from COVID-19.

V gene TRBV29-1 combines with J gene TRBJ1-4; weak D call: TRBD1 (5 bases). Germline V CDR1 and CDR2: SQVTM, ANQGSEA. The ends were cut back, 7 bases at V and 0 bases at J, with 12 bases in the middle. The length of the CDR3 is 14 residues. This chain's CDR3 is CSARQSTTNEKLFF. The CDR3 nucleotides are TGCAGCGCTAGACAGTCCACAACTAATGAAAAACTGTTTTTT.

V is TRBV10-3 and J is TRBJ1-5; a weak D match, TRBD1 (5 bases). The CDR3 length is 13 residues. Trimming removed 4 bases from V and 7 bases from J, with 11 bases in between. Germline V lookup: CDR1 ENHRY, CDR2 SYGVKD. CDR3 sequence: CAISGQGSQPQHF. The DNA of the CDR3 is TGTGCCATCAGTGGTCAGGGTTCCCAGCCCCAGCATTTT.